The 9 T cell receptor beta chains below come from one sample, sequenced in a study of T cell repertoires in cytomegalovirus infection. These receptors lack a known antigen. MiXCR was run by TCRdb on the reads, yielding one entry per CDR3 protein. This sample has about half a million distinct CDR3 sequences, with around 35% found just once. This specimen was cultured PBMCs, taken from culture after CMV antigen stimulation. The receptor source for this set is a human donor in good health (CMV status not recorded). Some clones in this sample may be carry-over from other donors' samples.

This clonotype was seen a handful of times. This rearrangement joins TRBV4-3 to TRBJ2-7; 10 nucleotides align to TRBD2. V lost 0 bases, J lost 3 bases, and 5 bases stayed unmatched. The CDR3 covers 16 residues. CDR1 LGHNA and CDR2 YSLEER come from the germline V gene. The CDR3: CASSQDRASGGYEQYF. As DNA, the CDR3 is TGCGCCAGCAGCCAAGATCGGGCTAGCGGGGGCTACGAGCAGTACTTC.

The chain couples TRBV2 to TRBJ1-6, with 8 nucleotides matching TRBD1. CDR1 is SNHLY and CDR2 is FYNNEI in the germline V gene. This CDR3 spans 13 amino acids. The trim removed 10 bases at V and 5 bases at J, leaving 4 bases unmatched. CDR3 in amino acids: CATETGDNSPLHF. For the CDR3, the DNA is TGTGCCACCGAGACAGGGGATAATTCACCCCTCCACTTT.

The J gene is TRBJ2-7, the V gene TRBV2, with a possible D match to TRBD1 (6 bases). The CDR3 sequence is 12 residues long. Trimming stripped 7 bases from V and 6 bases from J, with 13 bases between. Per the germline V gene, CDR1 is SNHLY and CDR2 is FYNNEI. The DNA of the CDR3 is TGTGCCAGCAACCAGGGGATCGGCGAGCAGTACTTC. This sequence encodes CASNQGIGEQYF.

In its sample, this clonotype was seen a few times. This chain uses TRBV4-2 with TRBJ2-6; 7 bases fit TRBD2. The V and J ends lost 1 base and 4 bases, in that order; junction bases with no gene match: 1. Per the germline V gene, CDR1 is LGHNA and CDR2 is YNFKEQ. This CDR3 comprises 15 residues. Written as DNA, the CDR3 is TGTGCCAGCAGCCAAGCCGGGAGGGGGGCCAACGTCCTGACTTTC. As protein: CASSQAGRGANVLTF.

CDR3 protein: CASSVDWGRLNEQFF. In DNA, the CDR3 is TGTGCCAGCAGCGTAGATTGGGGGAGATTGAATGAGCAGTTCTTC. V and J are TRBV9 and TRBJ2-1, with D possibly being TRBD1 or TRBD2 (5 bases each). V gave up 0 bases and J gave up 7 bases, with 14 bases separating them. This CDR3 is built from 15 residues. CDR1 is SGDLS, CDR2 YYNGEE, per germline.

This clonotype was counted between two and nine times. V is TRBV7-2 and J is TRBJ1-5; D gene unclear. CDR1 is SGHTA, CDR2 FQGNSA, per germline. Trimming pared 1 base from V and 6 bases from J, leaving 10 bases between. The CDR3 sequence is 14 residues long. CDR3 DNA: TGTGCCAGCAGCTTAGGGAGCCGGAGTCAGCCCCAGCATTTT. It translates to CASSLGSRSQPQHF.

This clonotype was counted a few times. V is TRBV7-2 and J is TRBJ1-4, with D perhaps matching TRBD1 (5 bases). CDR1 and CDR2 from the germline V gene are SGHTA and FQGNSA. The CDR3 sequence is 15 residues long. V was trimmed by 5 bases and J by 5 bases, leaving 15 bases between them. The CDR3 protein is CASSPRGGENEKLFF. The CDR3 region has the DNA TGTGCCAGCAGCCCGAGGGGCGGAGAAAATGAAAAACTGTTTTTT.

The chain has TRBV6-2 or TRBV6-3 and TRBJ2-7; 9 bases align to TRBD2. Per the germline V gene, CDR1 is MNHEY and CDR2 is SVGEGT. V gave up 7 bases and J gave up 3 bases; unmatched junction bases: 4. The CDR3 is 13 amino acids. The CDR3 sequence: CASKAGGFYEQYV. The CDR3 DNA follows: TGTGCCAGCAAGGCGGGAGGGTTCTACGAGCAGTACGTC.

This clonotype turned up a few times. The rearrangement joins TRBV7-2 to TRBJ2-3, with 8 positions matching TRBD2. The germline V gene encodes CDR1 SGHTA and CDR2 FQGNSA. The ends lost 2 bases at V and 5 bases at J; junction bases unmatched: 9. The CDR3 spans 16 residues. The CDR3 protein is CASSLLAGGSLDTQYF. The CDR3 coding sequence is TGTGCCAGCAGCTTACTGGCGGGAGGTTCATTAGATACGCAGTATTTT.